This passage covers 29 T cell receptor beta chains from one sample sequenced in a study of blood T cells in healthy people across ages. A second PCR, run for about 7 to 11 cycles, used a sample-barcoded 5' primer plus a J-beta primer mix. TCRdb called the 5' RACE reads again in MiXCR, with one record for every CDR3 protein. The table records about 780,000 distinct CDR3 sequences, about 45% of them present only once. Specimen: blood. The origin of the receptors is an elderly man in good health.

Concerning this clonotype: A read error may account for a junction end that differs from germline. This chain links TRBV20-1 with TRBJ2-5; possible D gene TRBD1, 6 bases. Germline CDR1 is DFQATT and CDR2 is SNEGSKA (reference sequence). The CDR3 extends over 13 amino acids. CDR3 loop: CSARGRRPEAQYF. The CDR3, as DNA: TGCAGTGCCAGGGGCCGACGGCCAGAGGCCCAGTACTTC.

V gene TRBV9 combines with J gene TRBJ1-2, with 7 bases that match TRBD1. Trimming took 4 bases from V and 6 from J; bases not matched to a gene: 9. Looked up from germline, CDR1 is SGDLS and CDR2 is YYNGEE. The CDR3 spans 14 residues. In DNA, the CDR3 is TGTGCCAGCAGCCCCACCTCAGGGGGTCATGGCTACACCTTC. This translates into CASSPTSGGHGYTF.

As to this clonotype: One base away lies a much larger clone, so this may be a sequencing read error. J is TRBJ2-3 and V is TRBV7-2, with D possibly TRBD2 on 6 matching bases. There are 15 residues in the CDR3. CDR1 SGHTA and CDR2 FQGNSA come from the germline V gene. The ends were cut back, 4 bases at V and 7 bases at J, with 18 bases in the middle. The CDR3 DNA is TGTGCCAGCAGCTCAAAAGGAGGGACCTTGAATACGCAGTATTTT. This translates into CASSSKGGTLNTQYF.

The chain couples TRBV4-1 to TRBJ1-5; weak D call: TRBD1 (6 bases). V lost 0 bases and J lost 6, with 15 bases in between. The CDR3 has 16 residues. CDR1 is MGHRA and CDR2 is YSYEKL in the germline V gene. The DNA for the CDR3 is TGCGCCAGCAGCCAAGAGTGGGGGCAGGATATTCAGCCCCAGCATTTT. Amino acid sequence: CASSQEWGQDIQPQHF.

The rearrangement uses TRBV12-3 or TRBV12-4 and TRBJ2-7; 12 bases are shared with TRBD2. The junction had 6 bases not matched to a gene; V was cut back by 3 bases and J by 3 bases. The CDR3 totals 16 residues. The CDR3 region has the DNA TGTGCCAGCAGTTTGGAGACTAGCGGGAGTTACTACGAGCAGTACTTC. This encodes CASSLETSGSYYEQYF.

The table lists this clonotype with a few counts. The chain recombines TRBV27 with TRBJ2-5, with 7 bases aligning to TRBD1. The junction had 6 bases not matched to a gene; V was cut back by 3 bases and J by 2 bases. This CDR3 has 15 amino acids. The germline V gene has CDR1 MNHEY and CDR2 SMNVEV (reference sequence). CDR3 DNA sequence: TGTGCCAGCAGTTTGAGGGACAGCACACAAGAGACCCAGTACTTC. Protein product: CASSLRDSTQETQYF.

The chain links TRBV11-2 to TRBJ2-7; 8 bases line up with TRBD2. Germline CDR1 SGHAT, CDR2 FQNNGV. This CDR3 is built from 14 residues. Losses at the gene ends were 5 bases for V and 5 bases for J; bases not matched to a gene: 8. Here the CDR3 reads CASSQTSVRNEQYF. For the CDR3, the DNA is TGTGCCAGCAGCCAGACTAGCGTCCGGAACGAGCAGTACTTC.

This chain links TRBV5-1 with TRBJ2-7, with 9 bases matching TRBD2. V lost 0 bases to trimming and J lost 4 bases; unmatched junction nucleotides: 11. The CDR3 loop spans 17 amino acids. The germline V gene has CDR1 SGHRS and CDR2 YFSETQ. The CDR3 reads CASSLDGGRGIRYEQYF. The DNA of the CDR3 is TGCGCCAGCAGCTTGGATGGCGGGAGGGGCATACGATACGAGCAGTACTTC.

This clonotype turned up a few times. The V and J genes are TRBV6-1 and TRBJ1-2, with D unclear. The CDR3 runs to 13 residues. CDR1 and CDR2 from the germline V gene are MNHNS and SASEGT. Trimming cost V 1 base and J 8 bases, with 11 bases left between them. The CDR3 here is CASSEEGLGGYTF. As DNA, the CDR3 is TGTGCCAGCAGTGAAGAGGGTCTTGGGGGCTACACCTTC.

This clonotype was seen a handful of times. J is TRBJ2-3 and V is TRBV6-1, with TRBD2 matching 7 bases. V lost 6 bases, J lost 0 bases, and 12 bases stayed unmatched. This CDR3 region has 17 residues. Per germline, CDR1 MNHNS and CDR2 SASEGT. This CDR3 reads CASRLIPGLGSTDTQYF. The CDR3 DNA reads TGTGCCAGCAGACTAATTCCAGGACTAGGTAGCACAGATACGCAGTATTTT.

This chain links TRBV12-3 or TRBV12-4 with TRBJ2-7; D uncertain. Trimming pared 3 bases from V and 3 bases from J, leaving 12 bases between. The CDR3 sequence is 14 residues long. The CDR3 bases are TGTGCCAGCAGTTTGGATGCGGCTATCTACGAGCAGTACTTC. Amino acid sequence: CASSLDAAIYEQYF.

The chain has TRBV7-9 and TRBJ2-1; TRBD2 matches 13 bases. V was clipped by 3 bases and J by 6 bases; unmatched bases: 5. CDR1 is SEHNR and CDR2 is FQNEAQ in the germline V gene (reference sequence). CDR3 length: 16 residues. CDR3 coding DNA: TGTGCCAGCAGCTTTCTCGGACTAGCGGGAGCCAATGAGCAGTTCTTC. Translating gives CASSFLGLAGANEQFF.

About this clonotype: A much bigger clone sits one base away, suggesting this may be a read error. The chain joins TRBV10-3 to TRBJ2-2; D tentatively fits TRBD1 or TRBD2 (5 bases each). Per the germline V gene, CDR1 is ENHRY and CDR2 is SYGVKD. This CDR3 is 16 amino acids long. V lost 4 bases to trimming and J lost 4 bases, with 16 bases between them. CDR3 bases: TGTGCCATCAGTGTCGTGCCCGGGGCCGTCACCGGGGAGCTGTTTTTT. This gives the protein CAISVVPGAVTGELFF.

V gene TRBV28 combines with J gene TRBJ1-5; 8 bases agree with TRBD1. Germline V gene lookup returns CDR1 MDHEN and CDR2 SYDVKM. The CDR3 totals 16 residues. Trimming took 7 bases from V and 1 from J; bases not matched to a gene: 9. The CDR3 region is CASIKAGGRSNQPQHF. The CDR3 DNA is TGTGCCAGCATAAAGGCAGGGGGCAGGAGCAATCAGCCCCAGCATTTT.

The chain uses TRBV11-2 and TRBJ1-1; D is unclear. The V gene's germline CDR1 is SGHAT and CDR2 FQNNGV. V dropped 1 base and J dropped 1 base, with 10 bases sitting between them. The CDR3 runs 15 residues. CDR3 coding DNA: TGTGCCAGCAGCTTAGCTATTCGGGGGAACACTGAAGCTTTCTTT. Protein sequence: CASSLAIRGNTEAFF.

This clonotype appeared a single time. This chain's CDR3 is CSVEPGQGGPEAFF. The CDR3 DNA is TGCAGCGTTGAGCCAGGACAGGGCGGGCCTGAAGCTTTCTTT. The V gene is TRBV29-1, the J gene TRBJ1-1; TRBD1 agrees at 8 bases. V shed 3 bases, J shed 6 bases, and the junction held 9 bases outside the gene matches. CDR1 and CDR2 from the germline V gene are SQVTM and ANQGSEA. CDR3 length equals 14 residues. Full variable domain (rest looked up from reference TRBV29-1 and TRBJ1-1): SAVISQKPSRDICQRGTSLTIQCQVDSQVTMMFWYRQQPGQSLTLIATANQGSEATYESGFVIDKFPISRPNLTFSTLTVSNMSPEDSSIYLCSVEPGQGGPEAFFGQGTRLTVV.

The chain couples TRBV6-6 to TRBJ2-7; maybe TRBD1 (5 bases). CDR1 and CDR2 (germline): MNHNY, SVGAGI (reference sequence). V was clipped by 4 bases and J by 2 bases, with 21 bases between them. The CDR3 loop spans 17 amino acids. The CDR3 region has the DNA TGTGCCAGCAGTTTGATCCCGACGGCAGGGATGGCCTACGAGCAGTACTTC. The encoded protein is CASSLIPTAGMAYEQYF.

This chain joins TRBV12-3 or TRBV12-4 and TRBJ2-1, with 7 bases that match TRBD2. With V trimmed by 5 bases and J by 5 bases, 9 bases remained unmatched. The CDR3 is 15 residues long. The DNA of the CDR3 is TGTGCCAGCAGTGTCAGCGGGACCGTCAACAATGAGCAGTTCTTC. Translated: CASSVSGTVNNEQFF.

This chain links TRBV20-1 with TRBJ1-2, with 10 bases identical to TRBD1. The junction had 9 bases not matched to a gene; V was cut back by 6 bases and J by 8 bases. This CDR3 region has 13 residues. From germline, CDR1 is DFQATT and CDR2 SNEGSKA (reference sequence). The CDR3 nucleotides read TGCAGTGCATGGACAGGGGGTTTGGAGGGCTACACCTTC. Its translation is CSAWTGGLEGYTF.

CDR3 DNA sequence: TGTGCCACCAGTGATCCCGGGACAGGGAGGAGATACGAGCAGTACTTC. This sequence encodes CATSDPGTGRRYEQYF. V and J are TRBV24-1 and TRBJ2-7, with 9 bases matching TRBD1. The CDR3 extends over 16 amino acids. Losses at the gene ends were 3 bases for V and 4 bases for J; bases not matched to a gene: 9. Looked up from germline, CDR1 is KGHDR and CDR2 is SFDVKD.

This clonotype was observed a few times. This chain joins TRBV28 and TRBJ2-3; D is undetermined. Trimming cost V 6 bases and J 6 bases, with 22 bases left between them. CDR1 and CDR2 from the germline V gene are MDHEN and SYDVKM. The CDR3 runs 16 residues. The CDR3 is CASSPDSAYAADTQYF. In DNA form, the CDR3 reads TGTGCCAGCAGCCCTGATTCAGCCTATGCCGCCGATACGCAGTATTTT.

The genes are TRBV5-1 and TRBJ2-1, with a tentative D call TRBD2 (5 bases). V dropped 4 bases and J dropped 7 bases, with 24 bases sitting between them. The CDR3 runs to 17 residues. Germline assignment: CDR1 SGHRS and CDR2 YFSETQ. The CDR3 DNA follows: TGCGCCAGCAGCCTCCTGTTGGGAGCGGCACTTACTAATGAGCAGTTCTTC. Translating it yields CASSLLLGAALTNEQFF.

V gene TRBV4-2 combines with J gene TRBJ2-5, with 8 bases aligning to TRBD1. The junction had 9 bases not matched to a gene; V was cut back by 0 bases and J by 0 bases. The CDR3 contains 18 residues. Germline CDR1 is LGHNA and CDR2 is YNFKEQ. The CDR3 sequence is CASSQDLRTGSYQETQYF. The CDR3 DNA follows: TGTGCCAGCAGCCAAGACCTTCGGACAGGGAGTTACCAAGAGACCCAGTACTTC.

CDR3 coding DNA: TGCGCCAGCAGCCCGGACAGTCTTGAAAAACTGTTTTTT. Amino acid sequence: CASSPDSLEKLFF. V usage is TRBV5-1 and J usage is TRBJ1-4, with D perhaps TRBD1 (6 bases). Trimming took 4 bases from V and 7 from J, leaving 11 bases between them. Germline CDR1 reads SGHRS; CDR2 reads YFSETQ. CDR3 size: 13 residues.

This clonotype was counted a few times. Here the CDR3 DNA reads TGTGCCAGCTCACCTCCGGGACAGGACCCCAGGGAGACCCAGTACTTC. Translating gives CASSPPGQDPRETQYF. The chain has TRBV18 and TRBJ2-5; 8 nucleotides agree with TRBD1. The germline V gene has CDR1 KGHSH and CDR2 LQKENI. This CDR3 is 16 amino acids long. Trimming at V came to 3 bases and at J to 5 bases, leaving 11 bases not matched to a gene.

The CDR3 DNA sequence: TGCGCCAGCAGCCAAGAGGAGGGCGGAACAGATACGCAGTATTTT. Translation gives CASSQEEGGTDTQYF. The chain employs TRBV4-1 and TRBJ2-3; tentatively, D is TRBD2 (6 bases). Germline V gene sequence: CDR1 MGHRA, CDR2 YSYEKL. CDR3 length: 15 residues. Trimming left V 0 bases short and J 3 bases short, with 10 bases between.

The V gene is TRBV28, the J gene TRBJ2-1; 7 positions agree with TRBD1. The CDR3 is 14 amino acids. V dropped 6 bases and J dropped 9; count of bases not matched to a gene: 11. Per the germline V gene, CDR1 is MDHEN and CDR2 is SYDVKM. CDR3 amino acids: CASRSSQGFFEQFF. CDR3 nucleotide sequence: TGTGCCAGCAGATCCTCACAGGGGTTTTTTGAGCAGTTCTTC.

Details on this clonotype: This may be a read error: a much more frequent sequence differs by one nucleotide. This chain uses TRBV12-3 or TRBV12-4 with TRBJ2-1; the D is unclear. The CDR3 runs to 13 residues. Between the trimmed V and J ends, which lost 2 bases and 10 bases, there was a span of 12 bases. CDR3 bases: TGTGCCAGCAGTTTAAATCTAGTTGGCGAGCAGTTCTTC. Translated: CASSLNLVGEQFF.

CDR3 DNA: TGCAGTGCTAGAGCCTCCCGGGAACCCTTGAGGGCTTTCTTT. Translated: CSARASREPLRAFF. The V call is TRBV20-1, the J call TRBJ1-1; D gene ambiguous. CDR1 is DFQATT, CDR2 SNEGSKA, per germline (reference sequence). The CDR3 is made up of 14 amino acids. Between the trimmed V and J ends, which lost 1 base and 11 bases, there was a span of 20 bases.